This T cell receptor beta chain was identified during a study of blood T cell repertoires in COVID-19. Original analysis: Nucleated cell number was recorded as an estimate derived from reference gene primer amplification. Assay used: immunoSEQ multiplex PCR; TCRdb lists only in-frame clones, some missing. The V and J calls and clone size come from that table; D and trimming were worked out from the DNA. This table holds 270,000 or so clones, roughly 87% found once. From germline, CDR1 is SGHTA and CDR2 FQGTGA. The CDR3 extends over 15 amino acids. The V gene end was trimmed by 5 bases and the J gene end by 3 bases; junction bases not matched to a gene: 6.

The source is a woman in her thirties or forties who had recovered from COVID-19. The rearrangement joins TRBV7-3 to TRBJ2-3; 9 bases map to TRBD2. Input material: peripheral blood. The CDR3 DNA sequence: TGTGCCAGCAGCCGAGCGGGGGGCGCAACAGATACGCAGTATTTT. This gives the protein CASSRAGGATDTQYF.